This TCR beta chain was identified in a study of shared clonotypes between healthy human individuals. Looking at the study overall: Aged 18 to 49, the donors were a couple of women and a few men. Each donor contributed plates that comprised three CD4 naive, three CD4 memory, two CD8 naive and one CD8 memory.

Every subset had its genomic DNA shared out evenly among several immunoSEQ plates. Method: immunoSEQ multiplex PCR; TCRdb's copy keeps in-frame clones and lacks some. The sample shows over 2 million clones, less than 95% of them seen only once. The CDR3 is 13 amino acids. Trimming cost V 1 base and J 6 bases, with 10 bases left between them. CDR1 is GTSNPN and CDR2 is SVGIG in the germline V gene (reference sequence). Overall study results and limits: When compared with the clonotypes that were shared by all four sorted-subset donors, the non-shared clonotypes turned out to have lower generation probabilities.

Worth noting for this clone: Its antigen remains unidentified.

The sample taken for sequencing was naive CD4+ T cells from PBMCs. Specified subset: CD45RA+ positively selected. The gene calls are TRBV30 and TRBJ1-5, with D unclear. The sequence derives from a man in his late teens or twenties in good health. Some clones in this sample may be carry-over from other donors' samples. Written as DNA, the CDR3 is TGTGCCTGGAGTGACCGGGGTGTTCAGCCCCAGCATTTT. The encoded protein is CAWSDRGVQPQHF.